Included here is one T cell receptor beta chain sequence, with context. Germline CDR1 is SGHRS and CDR2 is YFSETQ. J lost 2 bases, V lost 3 bases, and 5 bases had no gene match. The CDR3 runs 15 residues. These data are taken from a study of blood T cell repertoires in COVID-19. At the level of the study: Whether acute or convalescent, the COVID-19 samples came from the United States, Italy and Spain. PBMCs, B-cell-depleted T cells, or T cells provided the cDNA or gDNA that made up the material.

Original processing methods: Reference gene primer amplification in the assay estimated nucleated cell counts. Sequencing used immunoSEQ multiplex PCR; TCRdb keeps in-frame clones, though not all of them. V, J and clone size are taken as reported in that table, and D and trimming were inferred from the DNA itself. The sample records about 59,000 clones, around 82% being singletons. The chain is built from TRBV5-1 and TRBJ2-3; TRBD2 matches at 8 bases. The source is a man aged 60 to 69 with acute or convalescent COVID-19. Material for sequencing was peripheral blood. The CDR3 sequence: CASSSTSVHTDTQYF. For the CDR3, the DNA is TGCGCCAGCAGCTCGACTAGCGTGCACACAGATACGCAGTATTTT.